One sample yielded the 12 T cell receptor beta chains listed below, sequenced in a study of OX40 agonist ivuxolimab in advanced cancers. Method: immunoSEQ multiplex PCR; TCRdb's copy keeps in-frame clones and lacks some. The top ten clones hold roughly 7.8% of a sample with 45,000 to 50,000 clones, about nine tenths of them seen once. This specimen was CD4+ or CD8+ T cells sorted from blood, taken in a trial of the OX40 agonist ivuxolimab. Every receptor here comes from an adult with an advanced solid tumor such as melanoma, head and neck, liver or kidney cancer.

The J gene is TRBJ1-2, the V gene TRBV30; 8 bases fit TRBD1. CDR3 length: 14 amino acids. Per germline, CDR1 GTSNPN and CDR2 SVGIG (reference sequence). V shed 0 bases, J shed 4 bases, and the junction held 4 bases outside the gene matches. In DNA form, the CDR3 reads TGTGCCTGGAGTGTAACAGGGGGGGGCTATGGCTACACCTTC. It translates to CAWSVTGGGYGYTF.

The CDR3 protein is CASSLSRLAGNEQFF. The CDR3 DNA sequence: TGTGCCAGCAGTTTATCGAGACTAGCGGGGAATGAGCAGTTCTTC. The V and J genes are TRBV27 and TRBJ2-1, with 11 bases identical to TRBD2. There are 15 residues in the CDR3. The germline V gene encodes CDR1 MNHEY and CDR2 SMNVEV (reference sequence). V shed 0 bases and J 7 bases; nucleotides not matched to a gene: 2.

This chain links TRBV27 with TRBJ2-1, with TRBD2 identical over 8 bases. Losses at the gene ends were 0 bases for V and 8 bases for J; bases not matched to a gene: 6. Germline CDR1 and CDR2: MNHEY and SMNVEV (reference sequence). The CDR3 has 15 residues. The CDR3, as DNA: TGTGCCAGCAGTTTATCAACGGGAGGGCCCTATGAGCAGTTCTTC. Translating it yields CASSLSTGGPYEQFF.

The rearrangement uses TRBV5-1 and TRBJ2-5, with 10 bases fitting TRBD2. Trimming cost V 0 bases and J 2 bases; bases outside gene matches: 4. Germline loops: CDR1 SGHRS, CDR2 YFSETQ. The CDR3 loop spans 16 amino acids. The CDR3 DNA sequence: TGCGCCAGCAGCTTGGCCCTAGCGGGGGAACAAGAGACCCAGTACTTC. It codes for CASSLALAGEQETQYF.

The CDR3 nucleotides read TGTGCCAGCCTGGGACAGGGGAACACCGGGGAGCTGTTTTTT. As protein: CASLGQGNTGELFF. This chain links TRBV25-1 with TRBJ2-2, with TRBD1 identical over 9 bases. Germline loops: CDR1 MGHDK, CDR2 SYGVNS. The CDR3 length is 14 residues. J lost 1 base, V lost 8 bases, and 2 bases had no gene match.

The chain carries TRBV5-1 and TRBJ2-7; D not certain. The CDR3 loop spans 14 amino acids. The V end was cut by 4 bases, the J end by 0 bases, with 11 bases between. Germline assignment: CDR1 SGHRS and CDR2 YFSETQ. This CDR3 reads CASSLTASSYEQYF. CDR3 DNA: TGCGCCAGCAGCCTAACTGCGAGCTCCTACGAGCAGTACTTC.

The gene calls are TRBV21-1 and TRBJ1-3. TRBV21-1 is a recognized pseudogene. This CDR3 comprises 15 residues. As DNA, the CDR3 is TGTGCCAGCAGCAAAGCCGCGGGAGGTGGAAACACCATATATTTT. Encoded protein: CASSKAAGGGNTIYF.

The CDR3 DNA reads TGTGCCAGCAGCCCCGGGGGGACCGTAAATAATGAGCAGTTCTTC. It encodes CASSPGGTVNNEQFF. This chain uses TRBV7-3 with TRBJ2-1, with 7 bases matching TRBD2. V dropped 5 bases and J dropped 7; count of bases not matched to a gene: 11. The CDR3 runs 15 residues. Looked up from germline, CDR1 is SGHTA and CDR2 is FQGTGA.

The CDR3 region is CASSLSDRDWDEQYF. CDR3 nucleotide sequence: TGTGCCAGCAGCTTAAGTGACAGGGACTGGGACGAGCAGTACTTC. The chain is built from TRBV11-1 and TRBJ2-7; TRBD1 might be the D (7 bases). V was trimmed by 2 bases and J by 5 bases, leaving 16 bases between them. From germline, CDR1 is SGHAT and CDR2 FQDESV (reference sequence). The CDR3 contains 15 residues.

The gene calls are TRBV4-3 and TRBJ2-7; D possibly corresponds to TRBD2 (6 bases). The CDR3 covers 17 residues. From germline, CDR1 is LGHNA and CDR2 YSLEER. The ends were cut back, 0 bases at V and 1 base at J, with 16 bases in the middle. The chain's CDR3 is CASSQDLTGAESYEQYF. The CDR3 DNA reads TGCGCCAGCAGCCAAGACCTGACGGGAGCGGAGTCCTACGAGCAGTACTTC.

The V gene is TRBV4-1, the J gene TRBJ1-5; no clear D gene. The CDR3 sequence is 15 residues long. Germline values: CDR1 MGHRA, CDR2 YSYEKL. V was clipped by 0 bases and J by 3 bases, with 9 bases between them. The CDR3 loop reads CASSQDLGYNQPQHF. As DNA, the CDR3 is TGCGCCAGCAGCCAAGATCTCGGGTACAATCAGCCCCAGCATTTT.

This rearrangement joins TRBV9 to TRBJ2-3, with no clear D. The CDR3 is made up of 16 amino acids. The V gene lost 3 bases and the J gene lost 0 bases, with 14 bases spanning the gap. Per the germline V gene, CDR1 is SGDLS and CDR2 is YYNGEE. This chain's CDR3 is CASSEPRALSTDTQYF. For the CDR3, the DNA is TGTGCCAGCAGCGAGCCGAGAGCCCTCAGCACAGATACGCAGTATTTT. The whole variable domain, remainder taken from reference TRBV9 and TRBJ2-3, is DSGVTQTPKHLITATGQRVTLRCSPRSGDLSVYWYQQSLDQGLQFLIQYYNGEERAKGNILERFSAQQFPDLHSELNLSSLELGDSALYFCASSEPRALSTDTQYFGPGTRLTVL.